This entry concerns a single TCR beta chain. The record originates from a study of CD8+ T cells in alopecia areata. V trimming: 2 bases; J trimming: 6 bases; junction bases outside the gene matches: 6. This CDR3 is 14 amino acids long. Germline V gene data show CDR1 as SGHRS and CDR2 as YFSETQ. TCR sequencing used cDNA made by reverse transcription of extracted RNA. Some clones are missing from TCRdb's copy, which holds only in-frame ones; the method was immunoSEQ multiplex PCR. The sample lists some 100,000 clones; 35% to 40% were seen once. This receptor was obtained from a human donor with alopecia areata. This sequence joins TRBV5-1 and TRBJ2-7, with 9 bases aligning to TRBD1. Material: CD4+ T cells sorted from blood. The CDR3 DNA follows: TGCGCCAGCAGCTTCGGGACAGGGAGTGGCGAGCAGTACTTC. Encoded protein: CASSFGTGSGEQYF.